The rows below give T cell receptor beta chains drawn from one sample of a study of shared clonotypes between healthy human individuals. Clones were sequenced by immunoSEQ multiplex PCR, and TCRdb holds only the in-frame ones, with some missing. This table has hundreds of thousands of clones, about three quarters appearing once. Sequencing was carried out using memory CD4+ T cells sorted from blood. These receptors were obtained from a woman in her 30s in good health. Both conserved end residues are part of each CDR3. Each record gives: V gene, D gene, J gene, clone size, CDR3 protein, CDR3 DNA. A D gene is named only where the DNA matches it firmly. Clone size is given for some rows only: seen once, a few or many times, or a class if the clone is expanded.

>TRBV7-9|.|TRBJ1-4|.
CASSLVGTTNEKLFF
TGTGCCAGCAGCTTAGTGGGGACAACTAATGAAAAACTGTTTTTT
>TRBV4-2|.|TRBJ2-1|.
CASSQDLLGESQFF
TGTGCCAGCAGCCAAGATTTGCTCGGAGAAAGCCAGTTCTTC
>TRBV6-5|TRBD1|TRBJ2-7|.
CASRGQPSFIDEQYF
TGTGCCAGCAGGGGACAGCCGAGCTTCATTGACGAGCAGTACTTC
>TRBV4-2|.|TRBJ1-3|.
CASSLQGTGNTIYF
TGTGCCAGCAGTCTACAGGGTACCGGAAACACCATATATTTT
>TRBV28|.|TRBJ1-2|.
CASSGAYGYTF
TGTGCCAGCAGTGGGGCGTATGGCTACACCTTC
>TRBV5-1|.|TRBJ2-5|.
CASSFRGHSETQYF
TGCGCCAGCAGCTTCCGGGGGCATTCGGAGACCCAGTACTTC
>TRBV28|TRBD1|TRBJ1-5|once
CASRTFTRQGSGQPQHF
TGTGCCAGCAGAACTTTTACGAGACAGGGCTCCGGTCAGCCCCAGCATTTT
>TRBV5-1|TRBD2|TRBJ2-3|.
CASSSNLLAGGPGGTDTQYF
TGCGCCAGCAGCTCAAACCTACTAGCGGGAGGGCCAGGGGGCACAGATACGCAGTATTTT
>TRBV28|TRBD1|TRBJ2-1|.
CASRPDGTGSYNEQFF
TGTGCCAGCCGTCCGGATGGGACAGGAAGCTACAATGAGCAGTTCTTC
>TRBV18|TRBD1|TRBJ2-4|.
CASSKGQGFGNIQYF
TGTGCCAGCTCAAAGGGACAGGGGTTTGGGAACATTCAGTACTTC
>TRBV27|.|TRBJ1-1|.
CASGGWGGTEAFF
TGTGCCAGCGGAGGCTGGGGAGGGACTGAAGCTTTCTTT
>TRBV9|.|TRBJ2-3|.
CASSVVRTDTQYF
TGTGCCAGCAGCGTAGTAAGAACAGATACGCAGTATTTT
>TRBV29-1|TRBD1|TRBJ1-5|.
CSVGTGGANQPQHF
TGCAGCGTTGGGACAGGGGGTGCCAATCAGCCCCAGCATTTT
>TRBV5-1|.|TRBJ2-3|few
CASSPLAEHSTDTQYF
TGCGCCAGCAGCCCGTTAGCGGAACATAGCACAGATACGCAGTATTTT
>TRBV5-1|.|TRBJ2-3|few
CASSPFVGRRGDTQYF
TGCGCCAGCAGCCCCTTCGTAGGGCGGCGGGGAGATACGCAGTATTTT
>TRBV7-9|TRBD1|TRBJ1-2|.
CASSLGTGKSGYTF
TGTGCCAGCAGCTTAGGGACAGGCAAAAGTGGCTACACCTTC
>TRBV4-2|.|TRBJ2-1|.
CASSQFSGSHNEQFF
TGTGCCAGCAGCCAATTCAGCGGAAGCCACAATGAGCAGTTCTTC
>TRBV28|.|TRBJ1-5|few
CASSFIEWEGNQPQHF
TGTGCCAGCAGTTTTATCGAGTGGGAGGGGAATCAGCCCCAGCATTTT
>TRBV18|.|TRBJ1-1|.
CASSLLERGEAFF
TGTGCCAGCTCGTTACTGGAGAGAGGTGAAGCTTTCTTT
>TRBV9|.|TRBJ2-5|.
CASSANTETQYF
TGTGCCAGCAGCGCCAATACGGAGACCCAGTACTTC
>TRBV2|.|TRBJ2-5|.
CARTSGRQETQYF
TGTGCCAGGACATCGGGACGGCAAGAGACCCAGTACTTC
>TRBV10-3|.|TRBJ1-2|.
CAPQNRVGYGYTF
TGTGCCCCCCAGAACAGGGTTGGCTATGGCTACACCTTC
>TRBV25-1|.|TRBJ1-3|.
CASSEAVQAGNTIYF
TGTGCCAGCAGTGAAGCGGTACAAGCTGGAAACACCATATATTTT
>TRBV18|.|TRBJ2-1|.
CASSHRAQANEQFF
TGTGCCAGCTCACACCGGGCCCAAGCCAATGAGCAGTTCTTC
>TRBV5-1|.|TRBJ2-7|.
CASSQQSDSEQYF
TGCGCCAGCAGCCAACAGTCCGACTCCGAGCAGTACTTC
>TRBV11-3|TRBD2|TRBJ2-2|.
CASSLDKYGGRQTGELFF
TGTGCCAGCAGCTTAGATAAGTATGGCGGGAGACAGACCGGGGAGCTGTTTTTT
>TRBV4-1|.|TRBJ2-1|many
CASSQDLAGWLRGEQFF
TGCGCCAGCAGCCAAGACTTGGCGGGATGGCTTCGTGGTGAGCAGTTCTTC
>TRBV11-2|.|TRBJ2-7|few
CASSGSPRDEQYF
TGTGCCAGCAGCGGGAGCCCTAGGGACGAGCAGTACTTC
>TRBV6-6|.|TRBJ2-2|few
CASSYSRLEAGELFF
TGTGCCAGCAGTTACTCGAGACTAGAGGCCGGGGAGCTGTTTTTT
>TRBV5-1|TRBD2|TRBJ2-1|.
CASSLGGRADNEQFF
TGCGCCAGCAGCTTGGGCGGGAGGGCGGACAATGAGCAGTTCTTC
>TRBV5-1|.|TRBJ2-1|.
CASSSASAGYNEQFF
TGCGCCAGCAGCAGTGCTAGCGCTGGTTACAATGAGCAGTTCTTC
>TRBV28|TRBD1|TRBJ1-2|.
CASIGTGRNYGYTF
TGTGCCAGCATCGGGACAGGGAGAAACTATGGCTACACCTTC
>TRBV29-1|TRBD1|TRBJ2-5|.
CSVAGGETQYF
TGCAGCGTTGCAGGGGGAGAGACCCAGTACTTC
>TRBV5-1|.|TRBJ2-7|once
CASRRGGQGQYF
TGCGCCAGCCGAAGGGGGGGCCAAGGGCAGTACTTC
>TRBV6-1|.|TRBJ1-5|.
CASSRRAVNQPQHF
TGTGCCAGCAGCCGACGGGCAGTGAATCAGCCCCAGCATTTT
>TRBV6-6|TRBD1|TRBJ2-7|.
CASSSDRENYEQYF
TGTGCCAGCAGTTCAGACAGGGAGAACTACGAGCAGTACTTC